This entry concerns a single TCR beta chain. These data originate in a study of shared clonotypes between healthy human individuals. Study-wide context: Per donor, three plates held CD4 naive cells, three held CD4 memory, two held CD8 naive and one held CD8 memory.

In germline, CDR1 is SGHAT, CDR2 FQNNGV. The CDR3 is made up of 13 amino acids. V was cut by 3 bases and J by 7 bases, with 13 bases left in between. The test was conducted at deep level. The authors distributed each subset's genomic DNA evenly over several immunoSEQ plates. It was approximately 0.2 ug DNA, about 30,000 T cell genomes, that sorted-subset replicate PCRs used. Here immunoSEQ multiplex PCR was the method, and the copy in TCRdb shows in-frame clones only, minus some. This table holds more than 1.2 million clones, less than 99% found once. The chain is built from TRBV11-2 and TRBJ2-7; D perhaps matches TRBD2 (6 bases). The origin of this receptor is a man aged 30 to 45 in good health. The material sequenced was naive CD4+ T cells sorted from blood. Subset denoted: CD45RA+ positively selected. DNA for the CDR3: TGTGCCAGCAGCTTGGGACTCCGGCGGGAGCAGTACTTC. Amino acids: CASSLGLRREQYF. Using reference TRBV11-2 and TRBJ2-7 for the parts outside the CDR3, the full variable domain is EAGVAQSPRYKIIEKRQSVAFWCNPISGHATLYWYQQILGQGPKLLIQFQNNGVVDDSQLPKDRFSAERLKGVDSTLKIQPAKLEDSAVYLCASSLGLRREQYFGPGTRLTVT.